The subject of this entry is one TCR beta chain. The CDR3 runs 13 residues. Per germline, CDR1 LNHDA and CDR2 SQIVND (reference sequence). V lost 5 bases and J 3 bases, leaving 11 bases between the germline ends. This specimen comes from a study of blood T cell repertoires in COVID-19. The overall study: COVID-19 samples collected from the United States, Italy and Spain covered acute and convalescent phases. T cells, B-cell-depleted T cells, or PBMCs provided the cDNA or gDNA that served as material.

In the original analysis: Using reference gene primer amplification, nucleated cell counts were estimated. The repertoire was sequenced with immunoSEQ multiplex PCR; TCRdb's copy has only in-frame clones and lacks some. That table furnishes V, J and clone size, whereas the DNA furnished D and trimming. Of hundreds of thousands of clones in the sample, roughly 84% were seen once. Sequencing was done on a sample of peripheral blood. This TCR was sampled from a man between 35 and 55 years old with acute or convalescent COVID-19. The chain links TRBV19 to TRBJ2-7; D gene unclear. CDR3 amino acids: CASSSNRNYEQYF. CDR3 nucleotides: TGTGCCAGTAGTTCGAATAGAAACTACGAGCAGTACTTC.